One sample yielded the 15 T cell receptor beta chains listed below, sequenced in a study of shared clonotypes between healthy human individuals. The method was immunoSEQ multiplex PCR; TCRdb's version includes in-frame clones alone and lacks a portion of them. The sample lists about a million clones; more than 60% were seen once. Sequencing used memory CD4+ T cells sorted from blood. Regarding subset: CD45RA-negative fraction. The receptors stem from a man aged 18 to 30 in good health.

Only one count was recorded for this clone. The rearrangement uses TRBV6-5 and TRBJ1-2; 11 bases map to TRBD1. J gave up 4 bases and V 0 bases, and 4 bases lay outside the gene matches. Germline loops: CDR1 MNHEY, CDR2 SVGAGI. This CDR3 comprises 16 residues. The CDR3 loop reads CASSYSGQGASYGYTF. DNA for the CDR3: TGTGCCAGCAGTTACTCTGGACAGGGGGCCAGCTATGGCTACACCTTC.

The chain combines TRBV6-1 with TRBJ1-6; a weak D match, TRBD1 (6 bases). Per germline, CDR1 MNHNS and CDR2 SASEGT. V lost 8 bases and J 7 bases, leaving 15 bases between the germline ends. The CDR3 is 14 amino acids. The CDR3 DNA follows: TGTGCCAGCCAGATACGGGGGGCAAATTCACCCCTCCACTTT. This codes for CASQIRGANSPLHF.

The CDR3 here is CASSPVVGGTDTQYF. In DNA form, the CDR3 reads TGTGCCAGCAGCCCCGTGGTGGGCGGCACAGATACGCAGTATTTT. V and J are TRBV6-6 and TRBJ2-3; D not certain. The CDR3 covers 15 residues. Germline loops: CDR1 MNHNY, CDR2 SVGAGI (reference sequence). V dropped 6 bases and J dropped 1 base, with 14 bases sitting between them.

J is TRBJ1-4 and V is TRBV6-1; no definite D call. This CDR3 is 12 amino acids long. Per the germline V gene, CDR1 is MNHNS and CDR2 is SASEGT. V shed 2 bases and J shed 8 bases, with 6 bases lying between them. The CDR3 coding sequence is TGTGCCAGCAGTGAAAGAGGGGAAAAACTGTTTTTT. This translates into CASSERGEKLFF.

In DNA, the CDR3 is TGTGCCAGCAGTGGATCGGGACGCCACGGCTCCTACGAGCAGTACTTC. Translating gives CASSGSGRHGSYEQYF. J is TRBJ2-7 and V is TRBV25-1; the D call may be TRBD1 or TRBD2 (5 bases each). This CDR3 has 16 amino acids. The V and J ends lost 4 bases and 0 bases respectively, with 16 bases between them. Germline V gene data show CDR1 as MGHDK and CDR2 as SYGVNS.

This sequence joins TRBV2 and TRBJ2-1; D perhaps matches TRBD1 (6 bases). Germline CDR1 SNHLY, CDR2 FYNNEI. This CDR3 has 12 amino acids. The ends were cut back, 6 bases at V and 6 bases at J, with 9 bases in the middle. The CDR3 bases are TGTGCCAGCAGAATACAGGGCAATGAGCAGTTCTTC. Translated: CASRIQGNEQFF.

The rearrangement joins TRBV11-2 to TRBJ2-3, with 8 bases matching TRBD1. CDR1 SGHAT and CDR2 FQNNGV come from the germline V gene. The CDR3 contains 16 residues. The J segment lost 2 bases and the V segment lost 5 bases, leaving 9 bases of the junction unmatched. This CDR3 reads CASSPATGVLTDTQYF. The CDR3, as DNA: TGTGCCAGCAGCCCGGCGACAGGGGTACTCACAGATACGCAGTATTTT.

This chain links TRBV2 with TRBJ2-7; D tentatively fits TRBD1 or TRBD2 (6 bases each). This CDR3 contains 18 residues. V was pared by 6 bases and J by 1 base, with 25 bases between. Germline V CDR1 and CDR2: SNHLY, FYNNEI. The CDR3 nucleotides read TGTGCCAGCAGCCCAATAGGGGGGACCTGGAGTAGATCCTACGAGCAGTACTTC. Translating it yields CASSPIGGTWSRSYEQYF.

V gene TRBV29-1 combines with J gene TRBJ1-4; D ambiguous. CDR1 is SQVTM, CDR2 ANQGSEA, per germline. This CDR3 spans 13 amino acids. The germline V and J ends were trimmed by 7 bases and 3 bases, with 12 bases remaining between them. CDR3 bases: TGCAGCGCCCGAGGGTCTCCTAATGAAAAACTGTTTTTT. Residues: CSARGSPNEKLFF. The variable domain in full, with the rest retrieved from reference TRBV29-1 and TRBJ1-4, is SAVISQKPSRDICQRGTSLTIQCQVDSQVTMMFWYRQQPGQSLTLIATANQGSEATYESGFVIDKFPISRPNLTFSTLTVSNMSPEDSSIYLCSARGSPNEKLFFGSGTQLSVL.

The DNA for the CDR3 is TGTGCCAGCAGCTCGACGCTAGCTAAAGATACGCAGTATTTT. Translating gives CASSSTLAKDTQYF. The rearrangement links TRBV7-9 to TRBJ2-3; D might be TRBD2 (5 bases). Germline V CDR1 and CDR2: SEHNR, FQNEAQ (reference sequence). Trimming left V 4 bases short and J 5 bases short, with 13 bases between. The CDR3 totals 14 residues. Looking up the rest from reference TRBV7-9 and TRBJ2-3 gives the full variable domain: DTGVSQNPRHKITKRGQNVTFRCDPISEHNRLYWYRQTLGQGPEFLTYFQNEAQLEKSRLLSDRFSAERPKGSFSTLEIQRTEQGDSAMYLCASSSTLAKDTQYFGPGTRLTVL.

A remark on this clone: A much larger clone lies one base from this, so it may be a read error. The same CDR3 can be traced to other DNA sequences in this sample. The V and J genes are TRBV5-1 and TRBJ2-5; D is unclear. The J call is doubtful: the DNA matches TRBJ2-7 better. Germline V lookup: CDR1 SGHRS, CDR2 YFSETQ. The CDR3 runs 11 residues. In DNA form, the CDR3 reads TGCGCCAGCAGCTCCTCCTACGAGCAGTACTTC. Encoded protein: CASSSSYEQYF.

The chain combines TRBV7-2 with TRBJ1-5; D remains ambiguous. Between the trimmed V and J ends, which lost 1 base and 6 bases, there was a span of 10 bases. This CDR3 is built from 14 residues. Germline V CDR1 and CDR2: SGHTA, FQGNSA. The CDR3 protein is CASSLVGLAQPQHF. The CDR3 DNA sequence: TGTGCCAGCAGCTTAGTAGGGTTGGCTCAGCCCCAGCATTTT.

This sequence joins TRBV7-2 and TRBJ1-5, with D unresolved. Germline V gene lookup returns CDR1 SGHTA and CDR2 FQGNSA. CDR3 length equals 14 residues. Trimming shortened V by 2 bases and J by 4 bases, and 9 bases separated the two germline ends. In DNA, the CDR3 is TGTGCCAGCAGCTTATTCGGGAAAAATCAGCCCCAGCATTTT. It is translated as CASSLFGKNQPQHF.

The rearrangement links TRBV19 to TRBJ1-1, with D uncertain. CDR3 length: 12 amino acids. Trimming left V 1 base short and J 11 bases short, with 11 bases between. Germline V gene lookup returns CDR1 LNHDA and CDR2 SQIVND (reference sequence). The CDR3 nucleotides read TGTGCCAGTAGTATAGGGGAGGGATCGGCTTTCTTT. This gives the protein CASSIGEGSAFF.

This clone appeared a few times. The J gene is TRBJ1-5, the V gene TRBV19; no clear D gene. Germline values: CDR1 LNHDA, CDR2 SQIVND (reference sequence). The CDR3 runs 13 residues. Deletions cut 3 bases from V and 6 bases from J, with 9 bases between. The CDR3 here is CASSISMGQPQHF. CDR3 in DNA: TGTGCCAGTAGTATTTCTATGGGTCAGCCCCAGCATTTT.